The T cell receptor (beta chain) described here comes from a study of technical replicates of blood from several donors. The ends were cut back, 10 bases at V and 2 bases at J, with 15 bases in the middle. This CDR3 has 13 amino acids. Germline CDR1 is SGHRS and CDR2 is YFSETQ. This clone has only a few counts. Clones were read by immunoSEQ multiplex PCR, and TCRdb kept only the in-frame ones, dropping some. The repertoire consists of approximately 59,000 clones, with 70% to 90% occurring once and the leading ten covering about 5.5%. The TCR was taken from a human donor in good health. Some clones in this sample may be carry-over from other donors' samples. The chain couples TRBV5-1 to TRBJ1-1; no clear D gene. Sequenced: PBMCs. The CDR3 DNA follows: TGCGCCGCCCGGGGAGGGCCAAACACTGAAGCTTTCTTT. Translated: CAARGGPNTEAFF.